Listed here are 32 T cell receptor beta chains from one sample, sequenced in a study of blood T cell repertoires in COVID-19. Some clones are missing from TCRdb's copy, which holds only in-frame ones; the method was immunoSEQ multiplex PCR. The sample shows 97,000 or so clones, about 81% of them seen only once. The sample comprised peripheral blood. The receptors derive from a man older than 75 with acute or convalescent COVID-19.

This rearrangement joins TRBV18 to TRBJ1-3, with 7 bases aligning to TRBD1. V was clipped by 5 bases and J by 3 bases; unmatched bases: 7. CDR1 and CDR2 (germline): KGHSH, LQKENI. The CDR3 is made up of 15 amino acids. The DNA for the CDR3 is TGTGCCAGCTCAGCGCAGGGGGTTAATGGAAACACCATATATTTT. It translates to CASSAQGVNGNTIYF.

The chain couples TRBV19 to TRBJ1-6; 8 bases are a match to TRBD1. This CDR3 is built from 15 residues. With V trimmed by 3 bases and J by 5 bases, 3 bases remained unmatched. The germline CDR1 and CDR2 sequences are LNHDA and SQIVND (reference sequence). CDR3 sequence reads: CASSMSRGHNSPLHF. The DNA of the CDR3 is TGTGCCAGTAGTATGTCCAGGGGGCATAATTCACCCCTCCACTTT.

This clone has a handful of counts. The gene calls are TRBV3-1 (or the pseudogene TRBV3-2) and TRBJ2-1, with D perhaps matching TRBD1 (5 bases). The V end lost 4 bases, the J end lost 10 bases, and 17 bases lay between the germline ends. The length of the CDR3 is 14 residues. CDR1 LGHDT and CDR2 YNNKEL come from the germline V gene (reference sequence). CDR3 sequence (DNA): TGTGCCAGCAGCCCAGGGATTAGGGGCAGGGAGCAGTTCTTC. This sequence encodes CASSPGIRGREQFF.

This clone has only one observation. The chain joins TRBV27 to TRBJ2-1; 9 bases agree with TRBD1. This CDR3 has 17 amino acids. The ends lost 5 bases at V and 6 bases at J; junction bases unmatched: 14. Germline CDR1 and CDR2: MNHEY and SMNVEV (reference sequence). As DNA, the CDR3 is TGTGCCAGCAGTCAGCCTCCGGGACAGGGAATAGGCAATGAGCAGTTCTTC. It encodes CASSQPPGQGIGNEQFF.

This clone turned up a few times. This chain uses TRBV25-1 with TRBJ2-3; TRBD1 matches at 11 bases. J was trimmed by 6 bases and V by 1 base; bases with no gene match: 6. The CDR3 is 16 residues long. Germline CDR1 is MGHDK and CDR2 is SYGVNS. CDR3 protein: CASSELRTGGQDTQYF. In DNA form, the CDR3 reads TGTGCCAGCAGTGAATTGCGGACAGGGGGCCAGGATACGCAGTATTTT.

The CDR3 DNA is TGTGCCAGCAGCTTAGGTCTAGCGGGAGCCTCCTACAATGAGCAGTTCTTC. Amino acids: CASSLGLAGASYNEQFF. The V gene is TRBV11-3, the J gene TRBJ2-1; 10 nucleotides match TRBD2. Germline CDR1 is SGHNT and CDR2 is YENEEA. CDR3 length: 17 amino acids. Trimming at V came to 1 base and at J to 0 bases, leaving 3 bases not matched to a gene. Based on the CDR3 plus reference TRBV11-3 and TRBJ2-1, the full variable domain is EAGVVQSPRYKIIEKKQPVAFWCNPISGHNTLYWYLQNLGQGPELLIRYENEEAVDDSQLPKDRFSAERLKGVDSTLKIQPAELGDSAVYLCASSLGLAGASYNEQFFGPGTRLTVL.

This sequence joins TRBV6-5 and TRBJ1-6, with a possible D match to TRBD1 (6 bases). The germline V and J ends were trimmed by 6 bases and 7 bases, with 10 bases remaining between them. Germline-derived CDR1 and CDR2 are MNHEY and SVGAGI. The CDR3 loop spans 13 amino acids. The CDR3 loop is CASRGALNSPLHF. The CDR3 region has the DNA TGTGCCAGCAGGGGGGCCCTAAATTCACCCCTCCACTTT.

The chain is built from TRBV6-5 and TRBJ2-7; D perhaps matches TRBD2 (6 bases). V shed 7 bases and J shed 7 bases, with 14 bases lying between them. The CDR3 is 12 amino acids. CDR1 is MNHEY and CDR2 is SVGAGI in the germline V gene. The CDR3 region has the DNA TGTGCCAGCAAATCGGTGGGGGGTGAGCAGTACTTC. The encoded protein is CASKSVGGEQYF.

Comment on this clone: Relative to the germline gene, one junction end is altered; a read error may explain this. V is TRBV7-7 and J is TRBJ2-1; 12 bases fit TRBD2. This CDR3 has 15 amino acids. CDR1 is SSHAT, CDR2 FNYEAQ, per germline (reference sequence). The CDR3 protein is CASSTGLAGNNEQFF. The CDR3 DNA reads TGTGCTAGCAGCACGGGACTAGCGGGTAACAATGAGCAGTTCTTC.

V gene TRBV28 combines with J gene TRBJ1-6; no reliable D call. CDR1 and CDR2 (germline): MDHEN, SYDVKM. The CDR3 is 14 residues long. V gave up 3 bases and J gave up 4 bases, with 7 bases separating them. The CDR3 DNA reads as TGTGCCAGCAGTTTCGCGGGGTATAATTCACCCCTCCACTTT. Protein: CASSFAGYNSPLHF.

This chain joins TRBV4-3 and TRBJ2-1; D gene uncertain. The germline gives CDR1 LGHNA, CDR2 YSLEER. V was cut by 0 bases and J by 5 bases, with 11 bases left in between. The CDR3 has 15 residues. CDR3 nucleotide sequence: TGCGCCAGCAGCCAAGAGGCTAGGCGGAACAATGAGCAGTTCTTC. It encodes CASSQEARRNNEQFF.

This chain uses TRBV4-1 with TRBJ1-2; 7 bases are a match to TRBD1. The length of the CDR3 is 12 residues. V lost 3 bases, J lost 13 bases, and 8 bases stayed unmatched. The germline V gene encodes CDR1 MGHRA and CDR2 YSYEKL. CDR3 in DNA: TGCGCCAGCAGCCAGGAGACAGGGATTCCCACCTTC. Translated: CASSQETGIPTF.

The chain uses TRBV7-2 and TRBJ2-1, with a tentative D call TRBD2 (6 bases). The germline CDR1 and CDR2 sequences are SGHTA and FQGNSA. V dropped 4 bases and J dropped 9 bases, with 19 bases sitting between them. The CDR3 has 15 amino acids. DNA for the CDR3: TGTGCCAGCAGCTCAACCCGACTGGGGGGTGGTGAGCAGTTCTTC. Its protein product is CASSSTRLGGGEQFF.

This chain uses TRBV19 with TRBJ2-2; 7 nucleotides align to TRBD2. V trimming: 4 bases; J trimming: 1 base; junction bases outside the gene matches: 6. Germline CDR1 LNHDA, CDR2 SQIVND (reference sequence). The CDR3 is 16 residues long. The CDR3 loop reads CASSTRGSGNTGELFF. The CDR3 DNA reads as TGTGCCAGTAGTACGCGGGGGAGCGGGAACACCGGGGAGCTGTTTTTT. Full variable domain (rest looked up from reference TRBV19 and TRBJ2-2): DGGITQSPKYLFRKEGQNVTLSCEQNLNHDAMYWYRQDPGQGLRLIYYSQIVNDFQKGDIAEGYSVSREKKESFPLTVTSAQKNPTAFYLCASSTRGSGNTGELFFGEGSRLTVL.

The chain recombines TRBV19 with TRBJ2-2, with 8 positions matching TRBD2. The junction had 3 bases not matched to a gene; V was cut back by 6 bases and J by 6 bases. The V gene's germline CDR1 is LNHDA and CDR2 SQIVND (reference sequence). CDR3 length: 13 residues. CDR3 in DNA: TGTGCCAGTAGCGAGGGACTAGCCGGGGAGCTGTTTTTT. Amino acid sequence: CASSEGLAGELFF. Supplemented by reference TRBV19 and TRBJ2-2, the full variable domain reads DGGITQSPKYLFRKEGQNVTLSCEQNLNHDAMYWYRQDPGQGLRLIYYSQIVNDFQKGDIAEGYSVSREKKESFPLTVTSAQKNPTAFYLCASSEGLAGELFFGEGSRLTVL.

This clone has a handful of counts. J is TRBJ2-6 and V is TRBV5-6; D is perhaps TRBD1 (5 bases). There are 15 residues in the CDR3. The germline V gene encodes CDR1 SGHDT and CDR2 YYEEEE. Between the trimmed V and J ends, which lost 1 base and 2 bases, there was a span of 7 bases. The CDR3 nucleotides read TGTGCCAGCAGCTTGCAAGGGGCTGGGGCCAACGTCCTGACTTTC. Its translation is CASSLQGAGANVLTF.

The CDR3 nucleotides read TGTGCCAGCAGCTTAAGGCAGGACAAACTAAACACTGAAGCTTTCTTT. It codes for CASSLRQDKLNTEAFF. The chain employs TRBV7-8 and TRBJ1-1, with D maybe TRBD1 (5 bases). The CDR3 runs 16 residues. In germline, CDR1 is SGHVS, CDR2 FQNEAQ. Trimming cost V 2 bases and J 2 bases, with 15 bases left between them.

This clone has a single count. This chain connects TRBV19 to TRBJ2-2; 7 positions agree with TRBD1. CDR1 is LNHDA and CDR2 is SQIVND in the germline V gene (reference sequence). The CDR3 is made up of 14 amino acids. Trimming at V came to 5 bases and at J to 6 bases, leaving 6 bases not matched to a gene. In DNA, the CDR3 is TGTGCCAGTAGTGCGACAGGGAGTCCCGGGGAGCTGTTTTTT. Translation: CASSATGSPGELFF.

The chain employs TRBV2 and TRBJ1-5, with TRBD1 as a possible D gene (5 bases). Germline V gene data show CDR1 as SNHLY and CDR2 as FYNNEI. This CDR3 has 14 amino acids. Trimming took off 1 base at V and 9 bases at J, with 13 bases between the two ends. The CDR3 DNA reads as TGTGCCAGCAGTGAAGAACAGGCAGTTGGGCCCCAGCATTTT. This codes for CASSEEQAVGPQHF.

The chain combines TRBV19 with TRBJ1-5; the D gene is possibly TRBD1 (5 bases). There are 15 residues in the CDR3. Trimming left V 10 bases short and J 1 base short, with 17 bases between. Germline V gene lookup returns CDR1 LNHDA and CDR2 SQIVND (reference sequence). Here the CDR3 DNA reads TGTGCCACCTCATTAAACCGGGGGAGCAATCAGCCCCAGCATTTT. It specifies CATSLNRGSNQPQHF.

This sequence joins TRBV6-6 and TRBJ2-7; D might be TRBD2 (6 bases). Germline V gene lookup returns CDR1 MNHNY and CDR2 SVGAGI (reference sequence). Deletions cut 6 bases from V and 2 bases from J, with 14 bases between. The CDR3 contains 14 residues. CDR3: CASSYRTNPYEQYF. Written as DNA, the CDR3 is TGTGCCAGCAGCTACAGGACTAACCCCTACGAGCAGTACTTC.

Here the CDR3 DNA reads TGTGCCTGGAGTGTACCGATTGGGACTTTTCCTGTCCTGACTTTC. It encodes CAWSVPIGTFPVLTF. The chain has TRBV30 and TRBJ2-6; D perhaps matches TRBD2 (6 bases). Per germline, CDR1 GTSNPN and CDR2 SVGIG (reference sequence). Between the trimmed V and J ends, which lost 0 bases and 13 bases, there was a span of 19 bases. The CDR3 length is 15 residues.

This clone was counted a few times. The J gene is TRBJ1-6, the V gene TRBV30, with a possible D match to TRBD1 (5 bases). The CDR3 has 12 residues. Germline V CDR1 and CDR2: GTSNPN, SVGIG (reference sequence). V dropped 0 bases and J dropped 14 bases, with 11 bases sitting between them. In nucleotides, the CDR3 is TGTGCCTGGAGTGTAGGGGCGGGAACCCTCCACTTT. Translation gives CAWSVGAGTLHF.

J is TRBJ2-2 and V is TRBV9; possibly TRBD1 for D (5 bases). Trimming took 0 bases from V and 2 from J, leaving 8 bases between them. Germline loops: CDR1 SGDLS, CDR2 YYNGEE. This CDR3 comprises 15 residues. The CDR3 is CASSVGQLNTGELFF. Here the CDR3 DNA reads TGTGCCAGCAGCGTAGGACAGCTTAACACCGGGGAGCTGTTTTTT.

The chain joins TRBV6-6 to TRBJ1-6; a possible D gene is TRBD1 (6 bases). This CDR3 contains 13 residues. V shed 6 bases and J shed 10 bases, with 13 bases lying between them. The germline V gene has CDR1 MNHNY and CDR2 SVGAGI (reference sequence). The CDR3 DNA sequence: TGTGCCAGCAGCCTGGACAGTGAATCACCCCTCCACTTT. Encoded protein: CASSLDSESPLHF.

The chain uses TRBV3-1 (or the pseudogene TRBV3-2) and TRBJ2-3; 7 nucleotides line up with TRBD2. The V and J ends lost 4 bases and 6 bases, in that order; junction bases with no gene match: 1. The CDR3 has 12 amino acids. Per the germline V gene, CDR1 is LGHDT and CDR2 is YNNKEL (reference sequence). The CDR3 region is CASSRGGDTQYF. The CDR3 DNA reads TGTGCCAGCAGCCGGGGGGGGGATACGCAGTATTTT.

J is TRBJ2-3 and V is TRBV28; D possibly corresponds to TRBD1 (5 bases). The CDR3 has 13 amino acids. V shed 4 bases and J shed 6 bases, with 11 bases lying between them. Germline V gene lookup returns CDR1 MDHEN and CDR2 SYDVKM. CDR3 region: CASSSRAPDTQYF. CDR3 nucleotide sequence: TGTGCCAGCAGTTCCAGGGCCCCCGATACGCAGTATTTT.

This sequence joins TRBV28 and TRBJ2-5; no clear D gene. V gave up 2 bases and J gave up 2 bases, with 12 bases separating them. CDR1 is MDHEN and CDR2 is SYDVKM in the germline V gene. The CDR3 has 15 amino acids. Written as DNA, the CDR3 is TGTGCCAGCAGTTTAGGCAGGATCGCTCAAGAGACCCAGTACTTC. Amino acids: CASSLGRIAQETQYF.

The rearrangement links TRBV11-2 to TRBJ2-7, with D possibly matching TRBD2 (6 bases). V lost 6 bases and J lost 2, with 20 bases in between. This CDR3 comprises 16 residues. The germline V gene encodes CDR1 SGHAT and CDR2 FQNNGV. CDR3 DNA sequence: TGTGCCAGCAGACTAACCCCGGCCGGGAGCCCCTACGAGCAGTACTTC. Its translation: CASRLTPAGSPYEQYF.

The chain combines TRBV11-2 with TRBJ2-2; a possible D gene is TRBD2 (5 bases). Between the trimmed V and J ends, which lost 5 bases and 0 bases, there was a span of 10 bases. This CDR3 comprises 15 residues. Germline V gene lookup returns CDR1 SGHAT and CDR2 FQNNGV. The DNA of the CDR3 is TGTGCCAGCAGCCATGAGCGGACGAACACCGGGGAGCTGTTTTTT. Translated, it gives CASSHERTNTGELFF.

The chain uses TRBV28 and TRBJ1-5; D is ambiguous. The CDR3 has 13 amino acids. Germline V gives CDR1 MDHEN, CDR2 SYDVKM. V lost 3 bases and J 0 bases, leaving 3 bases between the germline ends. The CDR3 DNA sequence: TGTGCCAGCAGTTTTAGTAGCAATCAGCCCCAGCATTTT. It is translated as CASSFSSNQPQHF.

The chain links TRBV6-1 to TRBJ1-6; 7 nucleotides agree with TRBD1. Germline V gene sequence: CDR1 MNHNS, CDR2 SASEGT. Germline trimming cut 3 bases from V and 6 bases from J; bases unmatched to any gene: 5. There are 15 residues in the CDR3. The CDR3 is CASSDRTGGNSPLHF. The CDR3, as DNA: TGTGCCAGCAGTGATAGGACAGGCGGTAATTCACCCCTCCACTTT.